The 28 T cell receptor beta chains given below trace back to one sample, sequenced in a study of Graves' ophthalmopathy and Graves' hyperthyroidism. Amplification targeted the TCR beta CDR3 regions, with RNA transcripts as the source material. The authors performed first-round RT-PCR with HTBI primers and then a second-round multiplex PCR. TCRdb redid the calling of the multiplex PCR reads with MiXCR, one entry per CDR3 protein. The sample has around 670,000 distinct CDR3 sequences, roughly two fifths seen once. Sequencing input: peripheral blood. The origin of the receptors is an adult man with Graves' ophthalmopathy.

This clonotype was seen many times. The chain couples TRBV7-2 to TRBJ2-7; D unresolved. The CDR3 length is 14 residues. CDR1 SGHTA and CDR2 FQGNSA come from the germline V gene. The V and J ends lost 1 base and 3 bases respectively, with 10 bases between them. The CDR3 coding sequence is TGTGCCAGCAGCTTAGATCCCCGCAGCTACGAGCAGTACTTC. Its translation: CASSLDPRSYEQYF.

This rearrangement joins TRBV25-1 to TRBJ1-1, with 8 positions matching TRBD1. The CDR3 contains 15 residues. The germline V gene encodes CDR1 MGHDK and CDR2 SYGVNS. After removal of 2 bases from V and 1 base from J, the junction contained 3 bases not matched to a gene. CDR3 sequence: CASSEKQGANTEAFF. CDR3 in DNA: TGTGCCAGCAGTGAAAAGCAGGGGGCGAACACTGAAGCTTTCTTT.

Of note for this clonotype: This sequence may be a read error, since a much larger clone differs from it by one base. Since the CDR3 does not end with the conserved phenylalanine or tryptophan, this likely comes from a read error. As DNA, the CDR3 is TGTGCCAGCAGCGAAGACCAGTTCGGAGTGGCTTTCCTT. This gives the protein CASSEDQFGVAFL. The chain carries TRBV2 and TRBJ1-1; D gene unclear. Per germline, CDR1 SNHLY and CDR2 FYNNEI. The CDR3 is 13 amino acids.

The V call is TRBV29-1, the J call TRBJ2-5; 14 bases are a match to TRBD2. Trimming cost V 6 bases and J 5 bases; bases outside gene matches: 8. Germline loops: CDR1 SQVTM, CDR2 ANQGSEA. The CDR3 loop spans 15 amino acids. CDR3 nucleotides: TGCAGCGTGAGGACTAGCGGGGGGACTAGCGAGACCCAGTACTTC. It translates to CSVRTSGGTSETQYF.

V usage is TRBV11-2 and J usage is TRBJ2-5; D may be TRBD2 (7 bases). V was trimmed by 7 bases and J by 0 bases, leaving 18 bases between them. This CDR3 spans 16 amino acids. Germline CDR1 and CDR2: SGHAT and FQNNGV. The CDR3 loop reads CASKIPGGVDQETQYF. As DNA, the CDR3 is TGTGCCAGCAAAATCCCGGGGGGCGTTGACCAAGAGACCCAGTACTTC.

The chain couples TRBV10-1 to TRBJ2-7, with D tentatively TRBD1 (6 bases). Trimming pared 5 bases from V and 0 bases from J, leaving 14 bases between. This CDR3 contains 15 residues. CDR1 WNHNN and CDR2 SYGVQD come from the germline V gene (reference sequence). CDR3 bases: TGCGCCAGCAGTAAACAAGACAGGAGCTCCTACGAGCAGTACTTC. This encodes CASSKQDRSSYEQYF.

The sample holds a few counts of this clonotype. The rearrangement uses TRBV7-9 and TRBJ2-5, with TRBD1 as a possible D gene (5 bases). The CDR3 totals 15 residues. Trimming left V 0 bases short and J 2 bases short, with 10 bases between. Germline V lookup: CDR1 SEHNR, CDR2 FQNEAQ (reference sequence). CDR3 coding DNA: TGTGCCAGCAGCTTAGCAAACAGGTTTCAAGAGACCCAGTACTTC. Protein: CASSLANRFQETQYF.

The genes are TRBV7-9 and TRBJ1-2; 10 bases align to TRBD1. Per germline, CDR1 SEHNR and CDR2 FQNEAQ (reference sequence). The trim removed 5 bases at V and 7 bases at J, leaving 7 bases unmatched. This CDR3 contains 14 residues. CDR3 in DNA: TGTGCCAGCAGCGCGGGACAGGGGAGGAGTGGCTACACCTTC. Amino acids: CASSAGQGRSGYTF.

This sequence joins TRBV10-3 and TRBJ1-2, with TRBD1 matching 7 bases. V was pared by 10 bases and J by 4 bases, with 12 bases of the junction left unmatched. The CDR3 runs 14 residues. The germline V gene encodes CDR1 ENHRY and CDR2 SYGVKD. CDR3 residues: CASTTRTGAYGYTF. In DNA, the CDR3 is TGTGCCAGCACCACGAGAACAGGGGCCTATGGCTACACCTTC.

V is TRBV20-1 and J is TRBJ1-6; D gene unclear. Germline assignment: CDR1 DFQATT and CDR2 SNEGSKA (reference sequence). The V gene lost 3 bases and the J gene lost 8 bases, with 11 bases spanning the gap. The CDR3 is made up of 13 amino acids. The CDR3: CSARVQSDSPLHF. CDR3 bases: TGCAGTGCTAGGGTCCAGTCAGATTCACCCCTCCACTTT.

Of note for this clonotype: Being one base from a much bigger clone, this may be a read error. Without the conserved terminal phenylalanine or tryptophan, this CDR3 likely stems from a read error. In DNA, the CDR3 is TGTGCCAGCAGCCAAATGCAGTCCAACTATGGCTACACCCTC. Translating it yields CASSQMQSNYGYTL. The rearrangement joins TRBV14 to TRBJ1-2; D is unresolved. This CDR3 is built from 14 residues. With 2 bases removed from V and 2 bases from J, the gap between germline ends came to 9 bases. Germline CDR1 and CDR2: SGHDN and FVKESK.

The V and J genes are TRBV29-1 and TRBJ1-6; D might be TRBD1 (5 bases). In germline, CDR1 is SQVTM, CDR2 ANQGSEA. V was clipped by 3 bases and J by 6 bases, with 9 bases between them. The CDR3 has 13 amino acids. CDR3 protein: CSVDTGVNSPLHF. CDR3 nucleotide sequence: TGCAGCGTTGACACGGGGGTTAATTCACCCCTCCACTTT. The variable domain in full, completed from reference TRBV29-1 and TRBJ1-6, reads SAVISQKPSRDICQRGTSLTIQCQVDSQVTMMFWYRQQPGQSLTLIATANQGSEATYESGFVIDKFPISRPNLTFSTLTVSNMSPEDSSIYLCSVDTGVNSPLHFGNGTRLTVT.

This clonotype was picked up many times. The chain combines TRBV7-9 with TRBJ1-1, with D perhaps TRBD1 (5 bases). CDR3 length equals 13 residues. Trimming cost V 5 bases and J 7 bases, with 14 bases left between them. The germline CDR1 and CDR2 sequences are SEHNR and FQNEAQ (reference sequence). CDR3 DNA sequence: TGTGCCAGCAGCGGTCCACCAGGGTTTGAAGCTTTCTTT. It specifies CASSGPPGFEAFF. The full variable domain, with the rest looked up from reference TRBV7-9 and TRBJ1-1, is DTGVSQNPRHKITKRGQNVTFRCDPISEHNRLYWYRQTLGQGPEFLTYFQNEAQLEKSRLLSDRFSAERPKGSFSTLEIQRTEQGDSAMYLCASSGPPGFEAFFGQGTRLTVV.

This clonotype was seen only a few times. The CDR3 DNA sequence: TGCGCCAGCAGCTTGGACACGGGGGGAGGTGAAGCTTTCTTT. It is translated as CASSLDTGGGEAFF. The chain has TRBV5-1 and TRBJ1-1; TRBD1 might be the D (5 bases). V was shortened by 0 bases and J by 7 bases, with 13 bases between the two germline ends. The CDR3 loop spans 14 amino acids. CDR1 and CDR2 from the germline V gene are SGHRS and YFSETQ.

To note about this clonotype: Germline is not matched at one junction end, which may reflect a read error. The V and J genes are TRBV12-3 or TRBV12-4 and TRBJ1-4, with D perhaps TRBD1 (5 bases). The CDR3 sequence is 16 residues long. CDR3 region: CAISDGADSYNEKLFF. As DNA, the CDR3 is TGTGCCATCAGTGACGGGGCCGACTCCTATAATGAAAAACTGTTTTTT.

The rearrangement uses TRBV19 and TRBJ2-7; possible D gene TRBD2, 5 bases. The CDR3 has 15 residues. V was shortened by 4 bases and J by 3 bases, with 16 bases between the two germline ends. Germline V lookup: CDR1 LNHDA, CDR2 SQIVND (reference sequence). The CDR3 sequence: CASSTRGSAIYEQYF. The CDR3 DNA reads TGTGCCAGTAGTACCCGGGGTAGCGCGATCTACGAGCAGTACTTC.

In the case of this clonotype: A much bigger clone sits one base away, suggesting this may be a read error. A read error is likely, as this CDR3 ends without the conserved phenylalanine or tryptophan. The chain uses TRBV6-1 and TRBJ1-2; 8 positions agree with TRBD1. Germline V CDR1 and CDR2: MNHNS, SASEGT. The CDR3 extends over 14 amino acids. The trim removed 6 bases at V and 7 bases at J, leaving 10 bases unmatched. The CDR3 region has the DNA TGTGCCAGCAGACAGGGGGGCAGGTTTTCTGGCTACACCCTC. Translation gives CASRQGGRFSGYTL.

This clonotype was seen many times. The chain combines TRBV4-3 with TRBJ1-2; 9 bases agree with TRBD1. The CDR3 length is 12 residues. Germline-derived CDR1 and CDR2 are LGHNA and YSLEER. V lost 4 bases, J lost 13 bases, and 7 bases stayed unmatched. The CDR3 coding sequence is TGCGCCAGCAGCCGGACCGGGACAGGGACCACCTTC. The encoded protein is CASSRTGTGTTF.

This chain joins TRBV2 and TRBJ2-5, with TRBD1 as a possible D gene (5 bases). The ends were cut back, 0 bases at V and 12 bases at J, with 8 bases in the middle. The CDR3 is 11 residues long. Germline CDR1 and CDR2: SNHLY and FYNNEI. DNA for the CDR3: TGTGCCAGCAGTGAAGCGGGGCCAGAGTACTTC. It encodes CASSEAGPEYF.

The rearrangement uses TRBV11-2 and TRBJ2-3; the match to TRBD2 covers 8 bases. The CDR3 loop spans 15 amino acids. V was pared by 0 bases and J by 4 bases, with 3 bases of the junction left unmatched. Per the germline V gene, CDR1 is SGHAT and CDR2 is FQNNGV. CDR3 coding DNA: TGTGCCAGCAGCTTAGATCGACTAGCGCCAGATACGCAGTATTTT. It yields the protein CASSLDRLAPDTQYF.

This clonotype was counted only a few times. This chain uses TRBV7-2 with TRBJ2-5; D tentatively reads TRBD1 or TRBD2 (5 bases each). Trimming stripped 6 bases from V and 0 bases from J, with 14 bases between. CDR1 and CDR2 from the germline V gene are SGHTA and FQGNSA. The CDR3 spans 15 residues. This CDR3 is CASRSGTAYQETQYF. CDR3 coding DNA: TGTGCCAGCAGGTCCGGGACCGCGTACCAAGAGACCCAGTACTTC.

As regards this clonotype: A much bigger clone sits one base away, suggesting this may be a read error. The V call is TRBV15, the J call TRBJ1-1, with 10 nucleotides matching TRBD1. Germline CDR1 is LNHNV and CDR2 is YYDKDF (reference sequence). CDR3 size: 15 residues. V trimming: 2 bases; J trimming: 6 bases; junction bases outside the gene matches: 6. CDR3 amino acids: CATSRRTGGWAEAFF. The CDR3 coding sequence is TGTGCCACCAGCAGAAGGACAGGGGGTTGGGCTGAAGCTTTCTTT.

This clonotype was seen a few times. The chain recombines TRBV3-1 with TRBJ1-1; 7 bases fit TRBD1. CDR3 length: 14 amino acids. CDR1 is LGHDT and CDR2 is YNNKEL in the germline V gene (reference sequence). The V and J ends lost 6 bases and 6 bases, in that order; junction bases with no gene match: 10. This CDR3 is CASRENTGAAEAFF. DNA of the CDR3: TGTGCCAGCAGGGAGAACACAGGGGCGGCTGAAGCTTTCTTT.

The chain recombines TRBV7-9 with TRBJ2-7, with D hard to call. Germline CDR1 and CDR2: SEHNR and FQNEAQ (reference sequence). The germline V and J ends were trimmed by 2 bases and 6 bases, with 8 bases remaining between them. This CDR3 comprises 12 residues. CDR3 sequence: CASSLSKLEQYF. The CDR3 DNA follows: TGTGCCAGCAGCTTATCTAAGCTCGAGCAGTACTTC. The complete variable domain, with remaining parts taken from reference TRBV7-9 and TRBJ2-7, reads DTGVSQNPRHKITKRGQNVTFRCDPISEHNRLYWYRQTLGQGPEFLTYFQNEAQLEKSRLLSDRFSAERPKGSFSTLEIQRTEQGDSAMYLCASSLSKLEQYFGPGTRLTVT.

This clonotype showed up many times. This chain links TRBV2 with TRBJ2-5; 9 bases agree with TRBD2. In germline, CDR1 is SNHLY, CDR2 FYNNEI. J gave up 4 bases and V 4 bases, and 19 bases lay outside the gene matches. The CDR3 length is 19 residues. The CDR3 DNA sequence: TGTGCCAGCAGTGGCAGAATAGCGGGAGTTGTGCGGAGGGGAGAGACCCAGTACTTC. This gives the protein CASSGRIAGVVRRGETQYF.

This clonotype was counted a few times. CDR3 bases: TGTGCCAGCAGCTTAGCGACAGGGGCCAACGTCCTGACTTTC. This encodes CASSLATGANVLTF. The chain joins TRBV7-9 to TRBJ2-6; D ambiguous. The germline V and J ends were trimmed by 0 bases and 4 bases, with 4 bases remaining between them. CDR3 length equals 14 residues. CDR1 and CDR2 (germline): SEHNR, FQNEAQ (reference sequence).

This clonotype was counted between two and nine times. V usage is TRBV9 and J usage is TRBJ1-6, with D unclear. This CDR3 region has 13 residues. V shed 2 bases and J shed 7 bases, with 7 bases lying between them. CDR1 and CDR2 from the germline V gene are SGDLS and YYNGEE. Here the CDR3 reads CASSVSNNSPLHF. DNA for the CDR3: TGTGCCAGCAGCGTCAGCAACAATTCACCCCTCCACTTT.

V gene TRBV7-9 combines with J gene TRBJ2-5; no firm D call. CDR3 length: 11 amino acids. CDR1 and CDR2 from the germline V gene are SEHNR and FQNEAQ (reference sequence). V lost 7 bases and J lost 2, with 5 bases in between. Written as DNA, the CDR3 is TGTGCCAGCACTTCGCAAGAGACCCAGTACTTC. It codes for CASTSQETQYF.